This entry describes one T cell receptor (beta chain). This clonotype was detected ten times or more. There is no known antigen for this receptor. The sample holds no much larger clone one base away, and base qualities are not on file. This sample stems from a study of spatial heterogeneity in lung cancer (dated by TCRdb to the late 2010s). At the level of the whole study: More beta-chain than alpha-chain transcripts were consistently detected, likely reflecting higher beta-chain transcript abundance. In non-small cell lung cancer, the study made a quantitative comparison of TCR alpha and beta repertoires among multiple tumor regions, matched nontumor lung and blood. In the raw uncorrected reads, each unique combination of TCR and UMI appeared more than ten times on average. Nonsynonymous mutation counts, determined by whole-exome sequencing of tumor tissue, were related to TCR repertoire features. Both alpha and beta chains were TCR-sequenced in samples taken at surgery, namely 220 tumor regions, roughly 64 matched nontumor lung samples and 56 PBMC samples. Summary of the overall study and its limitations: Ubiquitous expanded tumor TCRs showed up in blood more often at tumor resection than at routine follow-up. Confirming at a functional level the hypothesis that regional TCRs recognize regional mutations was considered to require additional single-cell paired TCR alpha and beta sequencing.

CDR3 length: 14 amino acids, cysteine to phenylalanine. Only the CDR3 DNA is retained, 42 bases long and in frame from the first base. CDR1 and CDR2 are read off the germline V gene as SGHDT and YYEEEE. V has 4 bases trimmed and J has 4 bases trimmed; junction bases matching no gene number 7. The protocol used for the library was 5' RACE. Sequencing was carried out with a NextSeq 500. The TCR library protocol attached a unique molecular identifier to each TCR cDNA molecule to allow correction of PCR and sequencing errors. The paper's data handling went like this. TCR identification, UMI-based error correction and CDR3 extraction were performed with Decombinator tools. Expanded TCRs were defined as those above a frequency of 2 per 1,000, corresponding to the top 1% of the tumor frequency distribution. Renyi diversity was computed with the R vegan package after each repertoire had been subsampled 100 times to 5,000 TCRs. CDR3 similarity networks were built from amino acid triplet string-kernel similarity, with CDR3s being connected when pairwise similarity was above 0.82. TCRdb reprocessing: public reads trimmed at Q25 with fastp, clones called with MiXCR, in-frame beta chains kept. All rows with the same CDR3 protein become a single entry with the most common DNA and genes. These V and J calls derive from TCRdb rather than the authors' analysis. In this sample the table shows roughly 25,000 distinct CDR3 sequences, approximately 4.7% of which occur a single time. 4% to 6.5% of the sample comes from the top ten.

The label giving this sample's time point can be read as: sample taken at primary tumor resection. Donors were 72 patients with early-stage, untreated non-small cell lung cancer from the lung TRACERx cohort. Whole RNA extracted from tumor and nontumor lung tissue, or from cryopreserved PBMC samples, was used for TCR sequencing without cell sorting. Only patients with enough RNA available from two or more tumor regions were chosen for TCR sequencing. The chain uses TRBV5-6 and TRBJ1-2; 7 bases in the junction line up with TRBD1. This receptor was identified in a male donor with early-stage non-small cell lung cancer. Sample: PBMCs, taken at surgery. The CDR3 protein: CASSPTGLVYGYTF. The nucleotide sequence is TGTGCCAGCAGCCCGACAGGGCTAGTCTATGGCTACACCTTC.